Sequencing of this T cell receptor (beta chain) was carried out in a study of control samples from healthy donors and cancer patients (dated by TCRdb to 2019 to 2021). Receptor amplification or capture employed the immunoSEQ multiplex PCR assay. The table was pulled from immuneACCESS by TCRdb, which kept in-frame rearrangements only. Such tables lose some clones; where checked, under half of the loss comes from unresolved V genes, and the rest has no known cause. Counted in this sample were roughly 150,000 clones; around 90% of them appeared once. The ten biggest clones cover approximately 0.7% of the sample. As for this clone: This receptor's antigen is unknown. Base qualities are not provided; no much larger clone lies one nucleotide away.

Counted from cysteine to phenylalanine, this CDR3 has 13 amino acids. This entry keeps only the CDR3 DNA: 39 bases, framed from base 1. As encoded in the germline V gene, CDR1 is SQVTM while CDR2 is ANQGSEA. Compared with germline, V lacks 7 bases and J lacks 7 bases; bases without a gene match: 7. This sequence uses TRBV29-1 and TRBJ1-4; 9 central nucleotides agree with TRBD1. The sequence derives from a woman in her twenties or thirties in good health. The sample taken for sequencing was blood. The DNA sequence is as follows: TGCAGCGCGGCGGACAGGGGTTTTGAAAAACTGTTTTTT. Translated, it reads CSAADRGFEKLFF. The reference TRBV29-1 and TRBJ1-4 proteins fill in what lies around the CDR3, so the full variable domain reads SAVISQKPSRDICQRGTSLTIQCQVDSQVTMMFWYRQQPGQSLTLIATANQGSEATYESGFVIDKFPISRPNLTFSTLTVSNMSPEDSSIYLCSAADRGFEKLFFGSGTQLSVL.